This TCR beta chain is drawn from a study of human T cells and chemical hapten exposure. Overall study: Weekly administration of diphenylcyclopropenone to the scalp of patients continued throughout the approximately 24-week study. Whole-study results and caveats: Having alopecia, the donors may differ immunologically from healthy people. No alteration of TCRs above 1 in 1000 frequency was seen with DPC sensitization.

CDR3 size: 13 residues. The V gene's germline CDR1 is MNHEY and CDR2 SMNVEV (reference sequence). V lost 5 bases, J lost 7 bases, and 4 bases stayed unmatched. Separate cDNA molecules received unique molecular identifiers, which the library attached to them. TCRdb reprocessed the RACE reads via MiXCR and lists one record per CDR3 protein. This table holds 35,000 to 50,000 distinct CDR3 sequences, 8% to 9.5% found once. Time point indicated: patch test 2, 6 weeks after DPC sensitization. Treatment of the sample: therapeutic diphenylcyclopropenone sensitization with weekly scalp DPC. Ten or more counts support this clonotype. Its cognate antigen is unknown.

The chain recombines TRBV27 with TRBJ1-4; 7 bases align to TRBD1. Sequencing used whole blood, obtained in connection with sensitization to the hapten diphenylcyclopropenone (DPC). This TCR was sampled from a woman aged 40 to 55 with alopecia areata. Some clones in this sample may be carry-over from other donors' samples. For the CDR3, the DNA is TGTGCCAGCAGTCCCGGGACAGTTGAAAAACTGTTTTTT. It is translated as CASSPGTVEKLFF.